The 14 T cell receptor beta chains listed next were all sequenced from one sample in a study of T-cell reconstitution after alpha-beta-depleted transplantation in children. Preparing the TCRbeta library involved the use of unique molecular identifiers. From the PCR reads, TCRdb called clonotypes with MiXCR, one entry per CDR3 protein. The sample lists about 230,000 distinct CDR3 sequences; approximately 9.5% were seen once. The material was PBMCs from the stem cell graft donor, obtained from the stem cell graft. These receptors all come from a human donor who donated a stem cell graft to a child with acute lymphoblastic leukemia.

This clonotype was counted at least ten times. The V call is TRBV7-2, the J call TRBJ2-7, with 7 bases aligning to TRBD1. The CDR3 spans 14 residues. The germline V gene has CDR1 SGHTA and CDR2 FQGNSA. Trimming removed 5 bases from V and 4 bases from J; junction bases left unmatched: 8. CDR3 nucleotides: TGTGCCAGCAGCCCGACCGGACAGGTTTACGAGCAGTACTTC. Protein sequence: CASSPTGQVYEQYF.

This chain links TRBV28 with TRBJ2-1; 8 nucleotides match TRBD2. The CDR3 has 13 residues. Germline values: CDR1 MDHEN, CDR2 SYDVKM. The V segment lost 6 bases and the J segment 8 bases; nucleotides outside the gene matches: 6. The CDR3: CASRGGTRDEQFF. The CDR3 DNA follows: TGTGCCAGCAGGGGGGGGACTAGAGATGAGCAGTTCTTC.

There are many counts of this clonotype. The chain links TRBV10-3 to TRBJ1-6, with D unclear. This CDR3 region has 13 residues. From germline, CDR1 is ENHRY and CDR2 SYGVKD. V was shortened by 10 bases and J by 7 bases, with 14 bases between the two germline ends. This CDR3 reads CATLPGQNSPLHF. In nucleotides, the CDR3 is TGTGCCACATTACCAGGCCAAAATTCACCCCTCCACTTT.

This clonotype was counted at least ten times. The CDR3 region has the DNA TGTGCCAGCAGCCAGAGGGGGGGCACTAATGAAAAACTGTTTTTT. Amino acid sequence: CASSQRGGTNEKLFF. V gene TRBV4-2 combines with J gene TRBJ1-4; a possible D gene is TRBD1 (6 bases). The V end was cut by 3 bases, the J end by 2 bases, with 10 bases between. The CDR3 is made up of 15 amino acids. Germline V gives CDR1 LGHNA, CDR2 YNFKEQ.

The genes are TRBV7-2 and TRBJ1-5; D possibly corresponds to TRBD1 (5 bases). The CDR3 totals 13 residues. V lost 5 bases and J lost 3, with 8 bases in between. Per the germline V gene, CDR1 is SGHTA and CDR2 is FQGNSA. CDR3 protein: CASSKDINQPQHF. For the CDR3, the DNA is TGTGCCAGCAGCAAGGACATCAATCAGCCCCAGCATTTT.

This clonotype was seen a few times. V is TRBV7-9 and J is TRBJ1-1; 9 nucleotides line up with TRBD1. V lost 5 bases to trimming and J lost 3 bases; unmatched junction nucleotides: 10. Germline values: CDR1 SEHNR, CDR2 FQNEAQ (reference sequence). CDR3 length: 16 residues. CDR3 sequence reads: CASSADRGGMDTEAFF. The CDR3 bases are TGTGCCAGCAGCGCCGACAGGGGGGGTATGGACACTGAAGCTTTCTTT.

The chain is built from TRBV4-1 and TRBJ2-7; D could derive from TRBD1 or TRBD2 (5 bases each). V dropped 0 bases and J dropped 0 bases, with 18 bases sitting between them. Germline lookup yields CDR1 MGHRA and CDR2 YSYEKL. There are 18 residues in the CDR3. CDR3 coding DNA: TGCGCCAGCAGCCAAGATTTCGGGGCCCCACTCAGCTCCTACGAGCAGTACTTC. This codes for CASSQDFGAPLSSYEQYF.

This clonotype has at least ten counts. The rearrangement uses TRBV29-1 and TRBJ2-7, with a tentative D call TRBD1 (6 bases). Germline V lookup: CDR1 SQVTM, CDR2 ANQGSEA. The CDR3 consists of 13 residues. Trimming cost V 5 bases and J 4 bases, with 15 bases left between them. The CDR3 loop reads CSVWQGSSYEQYF. In DNA, the CDR3 is TGCAGCGTTTGGCAGGGGTCCTCATACGAGCAGTACTTC.

V and J are TRBV11-2 and TRBJ2-7; D unresolved. Trimming took 5 bases from V and 2 from J, leaving 13 bases between them. Germline values: CDR1 SGHAT, CDR2 FQNNGV. CDR3 length: 14 residues. The DNA of the CDR3 is TGTGCCAGCAGCCCAAGGCGGCAGCCCTACGAGCAGTACTTC. The encoded protein is CASSPRRQPYEQYF.

V gene TRBV7-2 combines with J gene TRBJ2-7; D uncertain. CDR3 length: 14 amino acids. CDR1 and CDR2 (germline): SGHTA, FQGNSA. V lost 1 base and J 2 bases, leaving 9 bases between the germline ends. The CDR3, as DNA: TGTGCCAGCAGCTTAGTCGACGGCCCCTACGAGCAGTACTTC. Amino acids: CASSLVDGPYEQYF. The entire variable domain, with the rest obtained from reference TRBV7-2 and TRBJ2-7, is as follows: GAGVSQSPSNKVTEKGKDVELRCDPISGHTALYWYRQSLGQGLEFLIYFQGNSAPDKSGLPSDRFSAERTGGSVSTLTIQRTQQEDSAVYLCASSLVDGPYEQYFGPGTRLTVT.

This clonotype appeared a few times. The rearrangement joins TRBV7-2 to TRBJ1-2, with D tentatively TRBD1 (6 bases). Germline CDR1 and CDR2: SGHTA and FQGNSA. V dropped 0 bases and J dropped 5 bases, with 10 bases sitting between them. The CDR3 contains 14 residues. CDR3 bases: TGTGCCAGCAGCTTAGCCAGGACAGTTTATGGCTACACCTTC. It translates to CASSLARTVYGYTF.

In this sample, this clonotype turned up many times. The rearrangement links TRBV7-9 to TRBJ2-3; the match to TRBD2 covers 8 bases. J lost 4 bases, V lost 5 bases, and 8 bases had no gene match. The CDR3 covers 15 residues. Germline V gene lookup returns CDR1 SEHNR and CDR2 FQNEAQ (reference sequence). DNA for the CDR3: TGTGCCAGCAGCCGTCCGGGACTAGGGGCAGATACGCAGTATTTT. Translated, it gives CASSRPGLGADTQYF.

This clonotype has only a few counts. The chain joins TRBV29-1 to TRBJ1-1, with D perhaps TRBD1 (6 bases). The V gene lost 4 bases and the J gene lost 4 bases, with 13 bases spanning the gap. The CDR3 covers 13 residues. CDR1 and CDR2 from the germline V gene are SQVTM and ANQGSEA. CDR3 region: CSVVTGRGTEAFF. CDR3 sequence (DNA): TGCAGCGTTGTTACAGGGCGTGGCACTGAAGCTTTCTTT.

This clonotype was seen only a few times. The chain recombines TRBV3-1 with TRBJ1-2, with a weak D call TRBD1 (6 bases). V was cut by 6 bases and J by 8 bases, with 13 bases left in between. Germline CDR1 reads LGHDT; CDR2 reads YNNKEL (reference sequence). The CDR3 loop spans 12 amino acids. CDR3 residues: CASSRTTGGYTF. The CDR3 bases are TGTGCCAGCAGTAGAACGACAGGCGGCTACACCTTC.